A single sample is the source of the 15 T cell receptor beta chains below, sequenced in a study of cytomegalovirus exposure and HLA in healthy donors. The PCR employed 60 Vbeta primers together with 13 Jbeta primers. Repertoires were generated with immunoSEQ multiplex PCR, while TCRdb's copy carries only in-frame clones and drops some. The table has 150,000 to 200,000 clones, around four fifths seen once. The sequenced material came from PBMCs. All receptors come from a female donor in good health and CMV-seronegative.

The chain couples TRBV20-1 to TRBJ1-1; no reliable D call. The V gene's germline CDR1 is DFQATT and CDR2 SNEGSKA (reference sequence). The V end was cut by 6 bases, the J end by 11 bases, with 16 bases between. The CDR3 has 11 amino acids. The CDR3 DNA is TGCAGTGCCCCTGCCCAAGTGGAGGCTTTCTTT. Protein product: CSAPAQVEAFF.

The chain couples TRBV3-2 to TRBJ1-2. TRBV3-2 corresponds to a pseudogene. This CDR3 spans 8 amino acids. CDR3 residues: CATEGYTF. As DNA, the CDR3 is TGTGCCACCGAGGGCTACACCTTC.

This clone was recorded at least ten times. The V and J genes are TRBV30 and TRBJ1-6; D is undetermined. CDR3 length: 11 amino acids. The germline V gene encodes CDR1 GTSNPN and CDR2 SVGIG (reference sequence). With 2 bases removed from V and 8 bases from J, the gap between germline ends came to 4 bases. This CDR3 reads CAWSRDSPLHF. CDR3 DNA sequence: TGTGCCTGGAGTCGAGATTCACCCCTCCACTTT.

This chain links TRBV7-2 with TRBJ2-1; D is possibly TRBD1 (6 bases). The CDR3 length is 17 residues. Trimming pared 1 base from V and 6 bases from J, leaving 19 bases between. CDR1 and CDR2 from the germline V gene are SGHTA and FQGNSA. The CDR3 DNA follows: TGTGCCAGCAGCTTAGGGGGGCAGCTAGTGATACGCAATGAGCAGTTCTTC. It translates to CASSLGGQLVIRNEQFF.

J is TRBJ1-2 and V is TRBV14; D is ambiguous. Trimming stripped 0 bases from V and 5 bases from J, with 7 bases between. The CDR3 sequence is 13 residues long. Germline CDR1 and CDR2: SGHDN and FVKESK. As DNA, the CDR3 is TGTGCCAGCAGCCAAGATGGCTTTTATGGCTACACCTTC. It specifies CASSQDGFYGYTF.

V gene TRBV7-2 combines with J gene TRBJ2-4, with 7 bases matching TRBD2. CDR3 length: 16 amino acids. The germline V gene encodes CDR1 SGHTA and CDR2 FQGNSA. The ends lost 5 bases at V and 0 bases at J; junction bases unmatched: 7. CDR3 region: CASSGKRGLAKNIQYF. CDR3 sequence (DNA): TGTGCCAGCAGCGGCAAGCGGGGTTTAGCCAAAAACATTCAGTACTTC.

V usage is TRBV7-3 and J usage is TRBJ1-1; D might be TRBD1 (6 bases). V was shortened by 5 bases and J by 5 bases, with 12 bases between the two germline ends. CDR1 SGHTA and CDR2 FQGTGA come from the germline V gene. The CDR3 runs 13 residues. CDR3 DNA: TGTGCCAGCAGCCCTCGGACAGATACTGAAGCTTTCTTT. Translation: CASSPRTDTEAFF.

V usage is TRBV19 and J usage is TRBJ2-7; D may be TRBD2 (5 bases). The germline CDR1 and CDR2 sequences are LNHDA and SQIVND (reference sequence). The V and J ends lost 1 base and 4 bases respectively, with 8 bases between them. This CDR3 comprises 13 residues. In DNA, the CDR3 is TGTGCCAGTAGTATAGGAGGGAGATACGAGCAGTACTTC. Protein product: CASSIGGRYEQYF.

This clone showed up just a few times. The chain combines TRBV6-1 with TRBJ2-3, with 10 bases that match TRBD2. Germline assignment: CDR1 MNHNS and CDR2 SASEGT. The length of the CDR3 is 14 residues. With 3 bases clipped from V and 3 bases from J, the junction kept 0 bases outside the gene matches. In DNA form, the CDR3 reads TGTGCCAGCAGTGAGACTAGCGGGACAGATACGCAGTATTTT. Translating it yields CASSETSGTDTQYF.

V usage is TRBV7-8 and J usage is TRBJ1-1; D is uncertain. This CDR3 contains 14 residues. Germline-derived CDR1 and CDR2 are SGHVS and FQNEAQ. V shed 1 base and J shed 3 bases, with 9 bases lying between them. This CDR3 is CASSLGVGYTEAFF. The CDR3 bases are TGTGCCAGCAGCTTAGGTGTGGGCTACACTGAAGCTTTCTTT.

This clone appeared a few times. This sequence joins TRBV13 and TRBJ2-7, with TRBD1 matching over 12 bases. Germline assignment: CDR1 PRHDT and CDR2 FYEKMQ (reference sequence). J gave up 7 bases and V 5 bases, and 6 bases lay outside the gene matches. The CDR3 length is 14 residues. Here the CDR3 DNA reads TGTGCCAGCAGCGTCCGGGACAGGGGGCAAGAGCAGTACTTC. Protein: CASSVRDRGQEQYF.

This clone showed up just a few times. The V gene is TRBV18, the J gene TRBJ1-5, with D unresolved. Trimming left V 2 bases short and J 4 bases short, with 9 bases between. CDR3 length: 14 residues. Per the germline V gene, CDR1 is KGHSH and CDR2 is LQKENI. Here the CDR3 DNA reads TGTGCCAGCTCACCAGCCGAACGGAATCAGCCCCAGCATTTT. It is translated as CASSPAERNQPQHF.

The V call is TRBV5-5, the J call TRBJ2-7, with 10 bases matching TRBD1. V lost 3 bases to trimming and J lost 4 bases; unmatched junction nucleotides: 4. Germline CDR1 reads SGHKS; CDR2 reads YYEKEE (reference sequence). This CDR3 is 14 amino acids long. CDR3 in amino acids: CASSSGTGAYEQYF. DNA of the CDR3: TGTGCCAGCAGCTCTGGGACAGGGGCGTACGAGCAGTACTTC.

The gene calls are TRBV7-9 and TRBJ2-3; D is ambiguous. The germline V and J ends were trimmed by 3 bases and 5 bases, with 6 bases remaining between them. Germline V gene data show CDR1 as SEHNR and CDR2 as FQNEAQ (reference sequence). This CDR3 region has 12 residues. The CDR3 DNA sequence: TGTGCCAGCAGCTTGACAATAGATACGCAGTATTTT. Translating it yields CASSLTIDTQYF.

The V and J genes are TRBV19 and TRBJ2-2, with 11 bases aligning to TRBD2. This CDR3 region has 18 residues. Germline V lookup: CDR1 LNHDA, CDR2 SQIVND (reference sequence). J was trimmed by 5 bases and V by 3 bases; bases with no gene match: 11. CDR3 sequence (DNA): TGTGCCAGTAGTATCCTTCCCGGGACTAGCGGAACTACCGGGGAGCTGTTTTTT. This encodes CASSILPGTSGTTGELFF.